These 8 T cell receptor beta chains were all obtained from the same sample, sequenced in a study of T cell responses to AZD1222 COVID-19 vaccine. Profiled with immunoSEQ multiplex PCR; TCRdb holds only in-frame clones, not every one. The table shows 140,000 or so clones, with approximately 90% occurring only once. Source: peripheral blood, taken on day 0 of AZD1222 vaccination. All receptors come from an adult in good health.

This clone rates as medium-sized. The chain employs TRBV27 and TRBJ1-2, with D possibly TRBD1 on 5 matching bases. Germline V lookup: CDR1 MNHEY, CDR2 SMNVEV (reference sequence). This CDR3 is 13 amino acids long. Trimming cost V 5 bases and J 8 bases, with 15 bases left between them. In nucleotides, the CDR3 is TGTGCCAGCAGTCCGGGGCACTTGGGCGGCTACACCTTC. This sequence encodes CASSPGHLGGYTF.

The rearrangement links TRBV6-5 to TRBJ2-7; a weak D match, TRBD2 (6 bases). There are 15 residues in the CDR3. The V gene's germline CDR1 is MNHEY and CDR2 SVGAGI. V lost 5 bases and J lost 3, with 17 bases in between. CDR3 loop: CASSPFGGPGYEQYF. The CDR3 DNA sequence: TGTGCCAGCAGTCCCTTTGGAGGGCCGGGCTACGAGCAGTACTTC.

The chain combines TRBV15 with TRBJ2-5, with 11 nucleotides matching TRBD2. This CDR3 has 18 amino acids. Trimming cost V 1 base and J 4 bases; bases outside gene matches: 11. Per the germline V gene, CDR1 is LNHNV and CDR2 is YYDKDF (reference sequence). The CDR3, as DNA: TGTGCCACCAGCAGAGCGCTAAAACTAGCGGGAGTTGTAGAGACCCAGTACTTC. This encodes CATSRALKLAGVVETQYF.

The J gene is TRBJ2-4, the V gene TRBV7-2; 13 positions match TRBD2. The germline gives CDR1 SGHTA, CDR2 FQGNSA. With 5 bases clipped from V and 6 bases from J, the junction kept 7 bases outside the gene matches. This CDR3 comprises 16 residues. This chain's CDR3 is CASSPQGTSGINIQYF. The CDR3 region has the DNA TGTGCCAGCAGCCCTCAGGGGACTAGCGGGATAAACATTCAGTACTTC.

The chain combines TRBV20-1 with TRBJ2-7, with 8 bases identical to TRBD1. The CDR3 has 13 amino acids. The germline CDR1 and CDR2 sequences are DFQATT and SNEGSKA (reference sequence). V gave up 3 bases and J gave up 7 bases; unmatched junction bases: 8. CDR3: CSASADRGGEQYF. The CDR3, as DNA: TGCAGTGCTAGTGCCGACAGGGGCGGGGAGCAGTACTTC.

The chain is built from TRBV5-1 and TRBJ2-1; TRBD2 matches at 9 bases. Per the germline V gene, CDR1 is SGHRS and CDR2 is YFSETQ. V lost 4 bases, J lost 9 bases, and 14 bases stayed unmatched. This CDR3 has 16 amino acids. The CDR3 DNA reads TGCGCCAGCAGCCGAAAGATAGCGGGAGCGTCGATTGAGCAGTTCTTC. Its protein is CASSRKIAGASIEQFF.

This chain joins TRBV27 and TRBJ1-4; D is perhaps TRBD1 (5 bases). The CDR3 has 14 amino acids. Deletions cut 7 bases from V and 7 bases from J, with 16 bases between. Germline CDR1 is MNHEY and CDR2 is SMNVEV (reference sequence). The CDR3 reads CASNPKGLGEKLFF. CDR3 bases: TGTGCCAGCAATCCAAAGGGGTTGGGTGAAAAACTGTTTTTT.

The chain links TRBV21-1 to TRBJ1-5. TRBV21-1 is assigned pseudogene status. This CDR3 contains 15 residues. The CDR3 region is CASPKAARGNQPQHF. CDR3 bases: TGTGCCAGCCCCAAGGCGGCTCGGGGCAATCAGCCCCAGCATTTT.